This T cell receptor beta chain stems from a study of shared T cell receptors in the human thymus. V lost 10 bases to trimming and J lost 2 bases; unmatched junction nucleotides: 13. The CDR3 is 16 residues long. From germline, CDR1 is MNHNY and CDR2 SVGAGI (reference sequence). TCRdb keeps only in-frame clones here, not all; method: immunoSEQ multiplex PCR. Among about 540,000 clones listed, more than 75% were seen once. The same data also went into a second study, on human thymus T cells. That source notes: Donation was from healthy Finnish infants who were having corrective surgery that addressed congenital heart defects. Resected material from corrective heart surgery provided the thymus tissue analysed. Thymic and blood repertoires seemed to show skewed V and J gene use. The related literature has documented a marked overlap of thymic repertoires among unrelated individuals.

The sequence derives from a boy younger than two with a congenital heart defect. Source material: thymocytes. J is TRBJ2-7 and V is TRBV6-6; the match to TRBD1 covers 11 bases. This CDR3 reads CATADGDRGAAYEQYF. The CDR3 nucleotides are TGTGCCACCGCGGACGGGGACAGGGGGGCCGCCTACGAGCAGTACTTC.